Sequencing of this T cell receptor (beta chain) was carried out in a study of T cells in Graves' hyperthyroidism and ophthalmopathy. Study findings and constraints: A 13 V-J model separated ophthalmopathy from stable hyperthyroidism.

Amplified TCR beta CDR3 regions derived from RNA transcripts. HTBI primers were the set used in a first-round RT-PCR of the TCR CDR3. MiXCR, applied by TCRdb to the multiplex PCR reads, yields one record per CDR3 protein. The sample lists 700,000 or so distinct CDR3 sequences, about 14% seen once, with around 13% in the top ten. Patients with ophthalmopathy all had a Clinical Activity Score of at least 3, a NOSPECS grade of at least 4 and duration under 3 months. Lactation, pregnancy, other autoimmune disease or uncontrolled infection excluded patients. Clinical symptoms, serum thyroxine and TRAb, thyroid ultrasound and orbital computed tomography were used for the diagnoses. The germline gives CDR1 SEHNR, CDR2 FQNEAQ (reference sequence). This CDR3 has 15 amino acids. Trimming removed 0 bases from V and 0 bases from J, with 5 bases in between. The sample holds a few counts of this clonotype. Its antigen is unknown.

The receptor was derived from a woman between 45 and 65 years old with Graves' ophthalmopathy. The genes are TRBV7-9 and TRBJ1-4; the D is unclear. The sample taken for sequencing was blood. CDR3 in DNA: TGTGCCAGCAGCTTAGCTTCTGCAACTAATGAAAAACTGTTTTTT. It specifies CASSLASATNEKLFF.